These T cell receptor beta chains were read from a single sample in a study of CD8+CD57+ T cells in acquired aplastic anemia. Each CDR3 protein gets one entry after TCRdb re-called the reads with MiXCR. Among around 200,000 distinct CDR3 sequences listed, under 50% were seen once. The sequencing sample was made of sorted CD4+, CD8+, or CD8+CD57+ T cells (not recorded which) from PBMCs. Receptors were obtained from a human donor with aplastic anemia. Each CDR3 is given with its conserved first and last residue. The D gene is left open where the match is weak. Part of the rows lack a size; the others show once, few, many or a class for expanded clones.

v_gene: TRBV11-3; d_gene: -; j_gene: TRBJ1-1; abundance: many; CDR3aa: CASSLDLTGNTEAFF; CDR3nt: TGTGCCAGCAGCTTAGATCTGACAGGGAACACTGAAGCTTTCTTT
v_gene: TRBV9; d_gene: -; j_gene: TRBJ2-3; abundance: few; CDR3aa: CASSVAQVFTDTQYF; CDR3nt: TGTGCCAGCAGCGTAGCCCAGGTTTTCACAGATACGCAGTATTTT
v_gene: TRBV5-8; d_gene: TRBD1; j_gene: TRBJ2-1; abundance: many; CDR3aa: CASNDRGTYNEQFF; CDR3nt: TGTGCCAGCAATGACAGGGGAACCTACAATGAGCAGTTCTTC
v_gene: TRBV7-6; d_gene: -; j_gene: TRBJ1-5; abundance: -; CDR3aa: CASSLRQSNQPQHF; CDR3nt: TGTGCCAGCAGCTTACGGCAGAGCAATCAGCCCCAGCATTTT
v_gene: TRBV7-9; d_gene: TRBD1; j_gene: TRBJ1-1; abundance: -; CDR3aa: CASSLGQGAYTEAFF; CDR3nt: TGTGCCAGCAGCCTAGGACAGGGGGCGTACACTGAAGCTTTCTTT
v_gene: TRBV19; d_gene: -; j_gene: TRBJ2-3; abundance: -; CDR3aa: CASSSNRDTDTQYF; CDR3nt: TGTGCCAGTAGCTCAAACAGGGACACAGATACGCAGTATTTT
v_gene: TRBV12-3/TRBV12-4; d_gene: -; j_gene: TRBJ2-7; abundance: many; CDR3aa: CASSLALSGAYEQYF; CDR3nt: TGTGCCAGCAGTTTGGCCCTCTCAGGGGCCTACGAGCAGTACTTC
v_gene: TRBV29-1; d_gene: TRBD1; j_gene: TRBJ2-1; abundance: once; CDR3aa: CSVAPGQGGSYNEQFF; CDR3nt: TGCAGCGTCGCCCCGGGACAGGGGGGCTCCTACAATGAGCAGTTCTTC
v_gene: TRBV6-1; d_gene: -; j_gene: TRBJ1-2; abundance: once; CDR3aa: CASTRTGNYGYTF; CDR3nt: TGTGCCAGCACCCGAACAGGAAACTATGGCTACACCTTC
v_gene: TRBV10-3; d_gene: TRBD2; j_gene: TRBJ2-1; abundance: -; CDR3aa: CAIGTSGGAEYNEQFF; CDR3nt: TGTGCCATCGGCACTAGCGGGGGGGCGGAGTACAATGAGCAGTTCTTC
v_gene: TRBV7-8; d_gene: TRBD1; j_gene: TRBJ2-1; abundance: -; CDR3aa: CASRDGTGAMEQFF; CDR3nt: TGTGCCAGCAGAGACGGGACAGGGGCAATGGAGCAGTTCTTC
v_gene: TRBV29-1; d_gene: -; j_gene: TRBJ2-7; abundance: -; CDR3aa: CSVVRPEPYEQYF; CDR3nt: TGCAGCGTTGTAAGGCCAGAACCCTACGAGCAGTACTTC
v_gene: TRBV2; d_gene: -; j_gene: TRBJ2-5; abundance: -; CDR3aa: CASTPMEGRETQYF; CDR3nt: TGTGCCAGCACCCCGATGGAGGGCCGAGAGACCCAGTACTTC
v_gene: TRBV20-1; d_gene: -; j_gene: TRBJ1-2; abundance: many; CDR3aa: CSARGGEGVYGYTF; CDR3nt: TGCAGTGCTAGAGGGGGGGAAGGAGTCTATGGCTACACCTTC
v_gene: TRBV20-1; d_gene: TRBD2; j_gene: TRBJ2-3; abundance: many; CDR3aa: CSAPAGGPGDTQYF; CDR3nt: TGCAGTGCCCCAGCGGGGGGGCCAGGGGATACGCAGTATTTT
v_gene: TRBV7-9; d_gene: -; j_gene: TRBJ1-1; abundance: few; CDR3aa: CASSLVGIGEAFF; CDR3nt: TGTGCCAGCAGCTTAGTGGGGATAGGCGAAGCTTTCTTT
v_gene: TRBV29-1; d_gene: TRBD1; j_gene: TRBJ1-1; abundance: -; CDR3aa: CSVTDRGMNTEAFF; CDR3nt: TGCAGCGTGACAGACAGGGGTATGAACACTGAAGCTTTCTTT
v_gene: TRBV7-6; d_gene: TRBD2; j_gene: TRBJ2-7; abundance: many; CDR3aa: CASSLVGGAGGSSGEQYF; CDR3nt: TGTGCCAGCAGCTTAGTAGGGGGAGCGGGGGGATCATCCGGGGAGCAGTACTTC
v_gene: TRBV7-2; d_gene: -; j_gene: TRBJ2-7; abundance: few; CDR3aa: CASSATSPSYEQYF; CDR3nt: TGTGCCAGCAGTGCGACGTCCCCCTCCTACGAGCAGTACTTC
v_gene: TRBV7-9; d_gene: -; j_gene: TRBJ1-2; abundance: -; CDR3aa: CASSPLGGANYGYTF; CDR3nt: TGTGCCAGCAGCCCTCTGGGAGGGGCAAACTATGGCTACACCTTC
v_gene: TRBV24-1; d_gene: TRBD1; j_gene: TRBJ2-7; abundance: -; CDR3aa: CATSDFNPGQGGVEQYF; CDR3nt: TGTGCCACCAGTGATTTTAACCCGGGACAGGGGGGCGTCGAGCAGTACTTC
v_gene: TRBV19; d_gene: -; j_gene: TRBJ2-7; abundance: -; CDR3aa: CASSNPQGGEEQYF; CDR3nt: TGTGCCAGTAGTAATCCGCAGGGGGGGGAAGAGCAGTACTTC
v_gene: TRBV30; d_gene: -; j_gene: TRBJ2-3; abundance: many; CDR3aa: CAWDEDRRTDTQYF; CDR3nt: TGTGCCTGGGACGAGGACAGACGAACAGATACGCAGTATTTT
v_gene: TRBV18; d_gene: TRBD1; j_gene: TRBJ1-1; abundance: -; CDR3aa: CASSDDRGRDTEAFF; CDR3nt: TGTGCCAGCTCAGATGACAGGGGGCGAGACACTGAAGCTTTCTTT
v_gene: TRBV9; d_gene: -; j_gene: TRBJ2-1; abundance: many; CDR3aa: CASRGNNEQFF; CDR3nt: TGTGCCAGCAGGGGGAACAATGAGCAGTTCTTC
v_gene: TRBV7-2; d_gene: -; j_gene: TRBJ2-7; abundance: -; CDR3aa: CASSRPGSTDYEQYF; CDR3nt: TGTGCCAGCAGCCGGCCAGGGAGCACAGACTACGAGCAGTACTTC
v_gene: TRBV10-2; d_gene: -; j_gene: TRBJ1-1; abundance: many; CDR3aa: CASRGTGGMNTEAFF; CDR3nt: TGCGCCAGCAGGGGAACTGGGGGCATGAACACTGAAGCTTTCTTT
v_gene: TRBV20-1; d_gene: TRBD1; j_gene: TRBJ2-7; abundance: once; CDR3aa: CSAREPTGDYEQYF; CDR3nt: TGCAGTGCTAGAGAGCCGACAGGGGACTACGAGCAGTACTTC